This TCR beta chain was obtained from a study of response to subunit inactivated influenza vaccine. Study results and caveats: The study's authors posited that every seasonal influenza vaccination enlists few new T cells.

Germline V lookup: CDR1 SGHTA, CDR2 FQGNSA. The CDR3 runs to 14 residues. Germline trimming cut 0 bases from V and 4 bases from J; bases unmatched to any gene: 2. From the RT-PCR reads, TCRdb called clonotypes with MiXCR, one entry per CDR3 protein. The sample holds just under 550,000 distinct CDR3 sequences, roughly 25% seen once. This clonotype was observed a handful of times. Its antigen is currently unknown. A further study also used this sample, focusing on T cells expressing NK-cell markers. From that paper: UMIs were included in TCR beta cDNA generated by 5'RACE template switching. HCMV seropositivity characterized most of the eight sequenced donors, and seronegativity one. The study found dominant NKG2C+ clonotypes at roughly 1.0-8% of CD8+ T cells in about six donors.

Sequencing used CD4+ T cells sorted from PBMCs, obtained 12 days after vaccination. V usage is TRBV7-2 and J usage is TRBJ1-1; 7 bases align to TRBD1. The sequence came from a man aged 50 to 60 who received an inactivated influenza vaccine. CDR3 DNA: TGTGCCAGCAGCTTAGCCCGACAGGGCACTGAAGCTTTCTTT. This sequence encodes CASSLARQGTEAFF.